Presented here are 23 T cell receptor beta chains from one specimen sequenced in a study of CD8+CD57+ T cells in acquired aplastic anemia. The template used for profiling TCR beta VDJ and CDR3 was genomic DNA. TCRdb called the reads again in MiXCR, with one record for every CDR3 protein. The data contain 90,000 to 150,000 distinct CDR3 sequences, 50% to 70% of them seen just once; the ten biggest clones take up around 27%. Patients included in sequencing had previously demonstrated CD8+CD57+ cell expansion by flow cytometry. Sequencing was carried out using sorted CD4+, CD8+, or CD8+CD57+ T cells (not recorded which) from PBMCs. Source of these receptors: a human donor with aplastic anemia.

Note on this clonotype: A junction end diverges from the germline sequence, so it may reflect a read error. V gene TRBV11-2 combines with J gene TRBJ2-3, with no clear D. The CDR3 sequence is 16 residues long. The germline CDR1 and CDR2 sequences are SGHAT and FQNNGV. This CDR3 is CASSLRAGPSTDTQYF. Here the CDR3 DNA reads TGTGCCAGCAGCCTCCGGGCAGGCCCAAGCACGGATACGCAGTATTTT.

This clonotype was recorded many times. J is TRBJ2-3 and V is TRBV5-1; D possibly matches TRBD1 or TRBD2 (7 bases each). This CDR3 spans 15 amino acids. Germline V gene data show CDR1 as SGHRS and CDR2 as YFSETQ. The V end lost 3 bases, the J end lost 4 bases, and 15 bases lay between the germline ends. CDR3 region: CASSSQGRGADTQYF. The CDR3 DNA follows: TGCGCCAGCAGCTCACAGGGGAGGGGAGCAGATACGCAGTATTTT.

This chain uses TRBV10-3 with TRBJ2-5; D is undetermined. Trimming took off 0 bases at V and 5 bases at J, with 13 bases between the two ends. The CDR3 has 15 amino acids. Germline V gene lookup returns CDR1 ENHRY and CDR2 SYGVKD. The CDR3 DNA sequence: TGTGCCATCAGTGAGTCCTTGTTGGCTGGTGAGACCCAGTACTTC. It specifies CAISESLLAGETQYF.

The chain joins TRBV9 to TRBJ1-3, with D uncertain. Per germline, CDR1 SGDLS and CDR2 YYNGEE. V lost 0 bases to trimming and J lost 0 bases, with 4 bases between them. The CDR3 runs to 14 residues. The CDR3 reads CASSVGISGNTIYF. In DNA form, the CDR3 reads TGTGCCAGCAGCGTAGGCATCTCTGGAAACACCATATATTTT.

The CDR3 sequence is CATSTGPGELFF. For the CDR3, the DNA is TGTGCCACCAGTACGGGTCCCGGGGAGCTGTTTTTT. The rearrangement uses TRBV24-1 and TRBJ2-2; unclear D gene. The CDR3 totals 12 residues. With 6 bases removed from V and 6 bases from J, the gap between germline ends came to 7 bases. Looked up from germline, CDR1 is KGHDR and CDR2 is SFDVKD.

This clonotype has a handful of counts. This chain connects TRBV13 to TRBJ2-3; D uncertain. Germline values: CDR1 PRHDT, CDR2 FYEKMQ (reference sequence). This CDR3 comprises 11 residues. V lost 3 bases to trimming and J lost 6 bases, with 4 bases between them. The CDR3 DNA sequence: TGTGCCAGCAGCTTGTCCGATACGCAGTATTTT. This codes for CASSLSDTQYF.

This rearrangement joins TRBV7-8 to TRBJ1-2, with D possibly TRBD1 on 6 matching bases. There are 14 residues in the CDR3. The V gene lost 2 bases and the J gene lost 7 bases, with 14 bases spanning the gap. Germline assignment: CDR1 SGHVS and CDR2 FQNEAQ. CDR3 sequence reads: CASSLRTTGSGYTF. CDR3 in DNA: TGTGCCAGCAGCTTACGCACTACAGGGTCTGGCTACACCTTC.

This clonotype showed up just once. The chain is built from TRBV25-1 and TRBJ2-1; a possible D gene is TRBD1 (6 bases). CDR3 length: 13 amino acids. The germline V and J ends were trimmed by 4 bases and 7 bases, with 11 bases remaining between them. CDR1 MGHDK and CDR2 SYGVNS come from the germline V gene. In DNA, the CDR3 is TGTGCCAGCAGTGTCCAAGGGGGAAATGAGCAGTTCTTC. Translating it yields CASSVQGGNEQFF.

This clonotype was seen a few times. The genes are TRBV29-1 and TRBJ2-2; D is perhaps TRBD2 (6 bases). With 6 bases removed from V and 7 bases from J, the gap between germline ends came to 18 bases. The germline V gene encodes CDR1 SQVTM and CDR2 ANQGSEA. The CDR3 has 14 residues. The CDR3 DNA reads TGCAGCGTCGCGGGACCGATAAGTGGCGGGGAGCTGTTTTTT. Translated: CSVAGPISGGELFF.

This clonotype has at least ten counts. CDR3 DNA sequence: TGTGCCAGCAGCTTACTAGCTGATGAAGTGGGCACGCAGTATTTT. Its translation is CASSLLADEVGTQYF. The chain is built from TRBV5-6 and TRBJ2-3; D may be TRBD2 (6 bases). The CDR3 covers 15 residues. The ends were cut back, 2 bases at V and 9 bases at J, with 19 bases in the middle. The germline V gene encodes CDR1 SGHDT and CDR2 YYEEEE.

This clonotype appeared many times. The J gene is TRBJ2-2, the V gene TRBV5-5; D remains unclear. V shed 6 bases and J shed 0 bases, with 6 bases lying between them. The CDR3 contains 13 residues. Germline V gene lookup returns CDR1 SGHKS and CDR2 YYEKEE (reference sequence). The chain's CDR3 is CASIGANTGELFF. The CDR3 DNA sequence: TGTGCCAGCATAGGCGCGAACACCGGGGAGCTGTTTTTT.

This clonotype was seen only a few times. This could be a read error, since a much larger clone is one nucleotide away. This sequence joins TRBV10-3 and TRBJ2-2; possible D gene TRBD2, 6 bases. This CDR3 spans 16 amino acids. Between the trimmed V and J ends, which lost 2 bases and 6 bases, there was a span of 16 bases. Germline assignment: CDR1 ENHRY and CDR2 SYGVKD. CDR3 in amino acids: CAISENEEGTAGELFF. Here the CDR3 DNA reads TGTGCCATCAGTGAGAATGAGGAGGGGACCGCCGGGGAGCTGTTTTTT.

This clonotype was detected only once. The chain has TRBV2 and TRBJ2-1; 8 nucleotides agree with TRBD2. Germline CDR1 reads SNHLY; CDR2 reads FYNNEI. This CDR3 is built from 14 residues. Germline trimming cut 8 bases from V and 8 bases from J; bases unmatched to any gene: 11. CDR3 nucleotide sequence: TGTGCCAGCCCCTACGGGAGGGCTTCTGATGAGCAGTTCTTC. This codes for CASPYGRASDEQFF.

The gene calls are TRBV19 and TRBJ2-5, with 7 bases aligning to TRBD2. In germline, CDR1 is LNHDA, CDR2 SQIVND (reference sequence). V was clipped by 9 bases and J by 0 bases; unmatched bases: 13. The CDR3 totals 16 residues. The CDR3, as DNA: TGTGCCAGCAGTTTGGGAGCGGGACCGAACCAAGAGACCCAGTACTTC. This gives the protein CASSLGAGPNQETQYF.

This clonotype came up many times. The V and J genes are TRBV29-1 and TRBJ2-7, with D unresolved. Germline V gene lookup returns CDR1 SQVTM and CDR2 ANQGSEA. The CDR3 extends over 10 amino acids. V gave up 4 bases and J gave up 5 bases, with 6 bases separating them. In DNA form, the CDR3 reads TGCAGCGTTGCCCAGAACGAGCAGTACTTC. It is translated as CSVAQNEQYF.

This clonotype was seen more than once but under ten times. The genes are TRBV2 and TRBJ1-1; D gene uncertain. This CDR3 is 14 amino acids long. The ends were cut back, 4 bases at V and 2 bases at J, with 11 bases in the middle. From germline, CDR1 is SNHLY and CDR2 FYNNEI. The CDR3: CASSGLGSNTEAFF. In DNA form, the CDR3 reads TGTGCCAGCAGTGGCTTGGGCAGCAACACTGAAGCTTTCTTT.

The table lists this clonotype with a few counts. This chain connects TRBV28 to TRBJ1-5; a weak D match, TRBD1 (5 bases). Germline V gene sequence: CDR1 MDHEN, CDR2 SYDVKM. Between the trimmed V and J ends, which lost 5 bases and 0 bases, there was a span of 8 bases. The CDR3 sequence is 14 residues long. The chain's CDR3 is CASSHGASNQPQHF. DNA for the CDR3: TGTGCCAGCAGTCACGGGGCTAGCAATCAGCCCCAGCATTTT.

CDR3 DNA: TGCGCCAGCAGTAATACCCGGGACAGGGACGAGCAGTACTTC. It specifies CASSNTRDRDEQYF. V usage is TRBV10-1 and J usage is TRBJ2-7; 9 bases match TRBD1. Germline values: CDR1 WNHNN, CDR2 SYGVQD (reference sequence). V lost 5 bases, J lost 5 bases, and 7 bases stayed unmatched. The CDR3 extends over 14 amino acids.

This clonotype was counted a few times. V and J are TRBV20-1 and TRBJ2-7; 16 bases match TRBD2. Germline-derived CDR1 and CDR2 are DFQATT and SNEGSKA (reference sequence). This CDR3 has 15 residues. The junction had 8 bases not matched to a gene; V was cut back by 5 bases and J by 7 bases. CDR3 DNA sequence: TGCAGTGCTGAAAAGGGGACTAGCGGGAGGGGTGAGCAGTACTTC. This encodes CSAEKGTSGRGEQYF.

A remark on this clonotype: A read error may produce the germline difference seen at one junction end. This sequence joins TRBV5-1 and TRBJ2-7, with D perhaps matching TRBD1 or TRBD2 (5 bases each). CDR1 and CDR2 from the germline V gene are SGHRS and YFSETQ. This CDR3 spans 16 amino acids. The CDR3 DNA is TGCACCAGCAGCTATCAAGCCGGGACGGGATCCTACGAGCAGTACTTC. It yields the protein CTSSYQAGTGSYEQYF.

The chain combines TRBV19 with TRBJ2-7; D remains unclear. The length of the CDR3 is 12 residues. V shed 3 bases and J shed 7 bases, with 10 bases lying between them. Germline CDR1 and CDR2: LNHDA and SQIVND (reference sequence). CDR3 DNA sequence: TGTGCCAGTAGTATGCCACTTGGTGAGCAGTACTTC. This codes for CASSMPLGEQYF.

A word on this clonotype: The junction and the germline gene differ at one end; a read error may be behind it. This sequence joins TRBV6-4 and TRBJ2-2, with a possible D match to TRBD2 (5 bases). Germline V CDR1 and CDR2: MRHNA, SNTAGT. The CDR3 has 13 residues. The CDR3 spells CASSDRETGELLF. The CDR3 nucleotides are TGTGCCAGCAGTGACAGAGAAACCGGGGAGCTGCTTTTT.

This clonotype occurred a few times. The chain uses TRBV10-3 and TRBJ1-6; TRBD1 is a possible D gene (6 bases). The CDR3 consists of 16 residues. Germline CDR1 reads ENHRY; CDR2 reads SYGVKD. V lost 2 bases and J lost 8, with 16 bases in between. For the CDR3, the DNA is TGTGCCATCAGTGAGGGACAGCTTCCAGGAGATTCACCCCTCCACTTT. As protein: CAISEGQLPGDSPLHF.